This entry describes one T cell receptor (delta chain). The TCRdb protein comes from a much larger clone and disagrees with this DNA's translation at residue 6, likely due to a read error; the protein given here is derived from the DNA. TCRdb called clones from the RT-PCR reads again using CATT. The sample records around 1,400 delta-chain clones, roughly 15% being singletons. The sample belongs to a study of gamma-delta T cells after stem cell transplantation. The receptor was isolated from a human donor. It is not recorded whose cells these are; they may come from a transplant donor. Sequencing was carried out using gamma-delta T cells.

CDR3 DNA sequence: TGTGCCTGTGTTTTACCGGGGGCCACCGATAAACTCATCTTT. It yields the protein CACVLPGATDKLIF. The chain joins TRDV2 to TRDJ1, with a tentative D call TRDD3 (5 bases). The V end was cut by 5 bases, the J end by 1 base, with 13 bases between. This CDR3 has 14 amino acids. The germline CDR1 and CDR2 sequences are GEAIGNYY and EKD.